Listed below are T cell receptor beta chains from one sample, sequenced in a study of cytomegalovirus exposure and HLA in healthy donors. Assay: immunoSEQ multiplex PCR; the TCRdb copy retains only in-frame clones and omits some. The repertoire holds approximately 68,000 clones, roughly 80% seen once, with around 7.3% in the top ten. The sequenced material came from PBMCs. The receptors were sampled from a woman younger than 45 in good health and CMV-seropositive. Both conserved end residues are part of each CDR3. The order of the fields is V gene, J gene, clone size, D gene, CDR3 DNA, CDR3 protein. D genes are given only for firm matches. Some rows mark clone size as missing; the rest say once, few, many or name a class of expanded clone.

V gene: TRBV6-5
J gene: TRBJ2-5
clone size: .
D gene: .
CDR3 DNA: TGTGCCAGCAGTCGAGGGATACAAGAGACCCAGTACTTC
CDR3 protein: CASSRGIQETQYF

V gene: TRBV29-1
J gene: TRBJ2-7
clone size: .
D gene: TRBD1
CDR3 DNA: TGCAGCGTCCCACCGGGACAGGGGGACCACGAGCAGTACTTC
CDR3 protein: CSVPPGQGDHEQYF

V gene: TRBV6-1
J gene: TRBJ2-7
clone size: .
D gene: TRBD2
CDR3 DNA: TGTGCCAGCGCAGCCGGGACTAGCGGCTACGAGCAGTACTTC
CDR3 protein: CASAAGTSGYEQYF

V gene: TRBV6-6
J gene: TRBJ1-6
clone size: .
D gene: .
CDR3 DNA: TGTGCCGGGGCTTCAGGGAATAATTCACCCCTCCACTTT
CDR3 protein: CAGASGNNSPLHF

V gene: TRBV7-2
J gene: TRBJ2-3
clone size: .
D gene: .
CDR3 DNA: TGTGCCAGCAGCTTAAGCCGGAGCACAGATACGCAGTATTTT
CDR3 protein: CASSLSRSTDTQYF

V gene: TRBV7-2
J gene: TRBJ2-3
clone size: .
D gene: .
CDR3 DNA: TGTGCCAGCAGCGCTAGCCCGGAGACGCAGTATTTT
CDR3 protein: CASSASPETQYF

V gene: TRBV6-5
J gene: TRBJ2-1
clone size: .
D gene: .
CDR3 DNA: TGTGCCAGCAGACGCGACAGCTACAATGAGCAGTTCTTC
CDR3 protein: CASRRDSYNEQFF

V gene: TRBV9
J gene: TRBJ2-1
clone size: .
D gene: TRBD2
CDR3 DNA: TGTGCCAGCAGCCCCCGCCAAGCGGGGGGTTACAATGAGCAGTTCTTC
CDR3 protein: CASSPRQAGGYNEQFF

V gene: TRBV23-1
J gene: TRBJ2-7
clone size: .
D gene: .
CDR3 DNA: TGCGCCAGCAGTCAATCGGCGGGTTACAAGCTCTACGAGCAGTACTTC
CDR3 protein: CASSQSAGYKLYEQYF

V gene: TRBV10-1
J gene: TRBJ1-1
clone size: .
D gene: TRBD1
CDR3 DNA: TGCGCCAGCTCCAGGGGGCCGGTGAACACTGAAGCTTTCTTT
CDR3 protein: CASSRGPVNTEAFF

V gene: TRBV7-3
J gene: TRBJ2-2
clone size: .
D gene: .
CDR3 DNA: TGTGCCAGCAGCTTGAGGAGGAGCGCGAACACCGGGGAGCTGTTTTTT
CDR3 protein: CASSLRRSANTGELFF

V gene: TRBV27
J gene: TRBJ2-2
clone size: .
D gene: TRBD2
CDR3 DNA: TGTGCCAGCAGCAGCTCTAGCGGGTACGCGAACACCGGGGAGCTGTTTTTT
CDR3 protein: CASSSSSGYANTGELFF

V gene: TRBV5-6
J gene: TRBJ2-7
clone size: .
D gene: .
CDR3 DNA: TGTGCCAGCAGGTATTCCGGGACTGGCGTTCACGAGCAGTACTTC
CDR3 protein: CASRYSGTGVHEQYF

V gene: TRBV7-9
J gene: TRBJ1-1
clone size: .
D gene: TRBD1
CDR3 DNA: TGTGCCAGCAGCAAGTCCGGGACAGACACTGAAGCTTTCTTT
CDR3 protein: CASSKSGTDTEAFF

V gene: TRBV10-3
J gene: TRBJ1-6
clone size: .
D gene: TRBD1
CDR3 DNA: TGTGCCATCAGTCCAGACAGGGCGGGTTGGAATTCACCCCTCCACTTT
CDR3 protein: CAISPDRAGWNSPLHF

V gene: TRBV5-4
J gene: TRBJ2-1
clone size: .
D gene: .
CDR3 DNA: TGTGCCAGCAGCTTGTTATCCAGCTCCTACAATGAGCAGTTCTTC
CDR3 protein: CASSLLSSSYNEQFF

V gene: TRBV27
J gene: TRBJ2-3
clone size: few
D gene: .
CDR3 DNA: TGTGCCAGCCGGGGGACCTATACGCAGTATTTT
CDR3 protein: CASRGTYTQYF

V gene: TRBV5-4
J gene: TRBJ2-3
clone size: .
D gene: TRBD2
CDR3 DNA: TGTGCCAGCAGCTTGGTCGGACTAGGTAGCACAGATACGCAGTATTTT
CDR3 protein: CASSLVGLGSTDTQYF

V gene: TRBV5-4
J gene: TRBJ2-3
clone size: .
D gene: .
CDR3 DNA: TGTGCCAGCAGCTTGAGAGGGCCAGATACGCAGTATTTT
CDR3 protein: CASSLRGPDTQYF

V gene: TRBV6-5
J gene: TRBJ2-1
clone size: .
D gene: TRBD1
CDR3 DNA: TGTGCCAGCACCCAGGGGGCGACCGATGAGCAGTTCTTC
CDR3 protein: CASTQGATDEQFF

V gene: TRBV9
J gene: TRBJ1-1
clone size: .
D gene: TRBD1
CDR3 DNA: TGTGCCAGCAGCCGGACAGGGGCGAACACTGAAGCTTTCTTT
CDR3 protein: CASSRTGANTEAFF

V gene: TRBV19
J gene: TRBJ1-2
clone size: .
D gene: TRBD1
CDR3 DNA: TGTGCCAGTAGTCCTTGGACAGGCCCCCCACTGGGTGGCTACACCTTC
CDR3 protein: CASSPWTGPPLGGYTF

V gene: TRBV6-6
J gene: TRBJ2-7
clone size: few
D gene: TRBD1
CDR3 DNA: TGTGCCAGCAGCCAGGGACAGGGATACGAGCAGTACTTC
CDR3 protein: CASSQGQGYEQYF

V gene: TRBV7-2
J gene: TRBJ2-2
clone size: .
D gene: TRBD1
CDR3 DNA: TGTGCCAGCAGCACCGGGACAGGGAAGGGCGGGGAGCTGTTTTTT
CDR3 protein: CASSTGTGKGGELFF

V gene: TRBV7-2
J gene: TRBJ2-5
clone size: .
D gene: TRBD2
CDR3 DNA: TGTGCCAGCAGCGAGGGACTAGCGGAGCAAGAGACCCAGTACTTC
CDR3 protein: CASSEGLAEQETQYF

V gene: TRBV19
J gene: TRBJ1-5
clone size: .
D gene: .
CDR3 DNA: TGTGCCAGTACTCGAGGAGGAGTACGCAATCAGCCCCAGCATTTT
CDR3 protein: CASTRGGVRNQPQHF

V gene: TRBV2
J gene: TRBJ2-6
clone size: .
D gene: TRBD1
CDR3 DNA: TGTGCCAGCAGATGGACAGGCTCTGGGGCCAACGTCCTGACTTTC
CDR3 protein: CASRWTGSGANVLTF

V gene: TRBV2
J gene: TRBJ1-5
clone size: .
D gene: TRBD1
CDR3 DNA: TGTGCCAGCAGTGACCCGGGACAGGGCCTAAATCAGCCCCAGCATTTT
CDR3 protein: CASSDPGQGLNQPQHF

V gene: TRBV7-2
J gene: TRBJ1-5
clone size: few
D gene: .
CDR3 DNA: TGTGCCAGCAGCTTAGGGAGGGCGAGCAATCAGCCCCAGCATTTT
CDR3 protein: CASSLGRASNQPQHF

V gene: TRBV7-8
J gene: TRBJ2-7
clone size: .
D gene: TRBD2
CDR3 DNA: TGTGCCAGCATGACTAGCGTTGGGGACTACGAGCAGTACTTC
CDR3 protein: CASMTSVGDYEQYF

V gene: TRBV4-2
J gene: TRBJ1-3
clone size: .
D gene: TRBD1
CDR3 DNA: TGTGCCAGCAGCCAAGAACGACAGGGGGCTTACTCTGGAAACACCATATATTTT
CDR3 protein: CASSQERQGAYSGNTIYF

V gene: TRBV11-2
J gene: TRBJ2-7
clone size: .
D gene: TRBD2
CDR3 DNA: TGTGCCAGCAGCTCAGTAGCGGGAGGGCCCCGGGAGCAGTACTTC
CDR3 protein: CASSSVAGGPREQYF

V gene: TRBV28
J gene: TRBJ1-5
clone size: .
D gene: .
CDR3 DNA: TGTGCCAGCAGGGGGAGGGGCAATCAGCCCCAGCATTTT
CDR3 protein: CASRGRGNQPQHF

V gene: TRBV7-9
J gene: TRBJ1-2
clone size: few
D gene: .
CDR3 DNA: TGTGCCAGCAGCTCGACGACAGCAGCTAACTATGGCTACACCTTC
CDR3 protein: CASSSTTAANYGYTF

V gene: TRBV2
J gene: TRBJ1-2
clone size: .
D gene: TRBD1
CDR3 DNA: TGTGCCAGCAGTGAAAGGGACAGGCCCCCTTTCGGCTTC
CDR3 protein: CASSERDRPPFGF

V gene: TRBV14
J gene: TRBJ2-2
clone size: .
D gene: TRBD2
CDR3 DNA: TGTGCCAGCAGCCCATTCGGGGGGTTAAACACCGGGGAGCTGTTTTTT
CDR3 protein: CASSPFGGLNTGELFF

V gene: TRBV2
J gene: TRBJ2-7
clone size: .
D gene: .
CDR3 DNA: TGTGCCAGCAGTCCAGGCCTAGCGAGAGGGCAGTACTTC
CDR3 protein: CASSPGLARGQYF

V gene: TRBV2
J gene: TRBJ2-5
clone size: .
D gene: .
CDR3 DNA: TGTGCCAGCAGTGCCCTCCCGACAGGTGCCGGGGAGACCCAGTACTTC
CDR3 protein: CASSALPTGAGETQYF

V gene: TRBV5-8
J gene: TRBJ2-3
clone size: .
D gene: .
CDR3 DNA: TGTGCCAGCAGCTTGGCCGCACAAACCCCCCCATTT
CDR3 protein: CASSLAAQTPPF

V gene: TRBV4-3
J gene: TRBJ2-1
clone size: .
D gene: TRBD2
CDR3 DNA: TGCGCCAGCAGCTATCGACTAGCGGGGAACAATGAGCAGTTCTTC
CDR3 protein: CASSYRLAGNNEQFF

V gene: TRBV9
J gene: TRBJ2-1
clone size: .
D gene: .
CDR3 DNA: TGTGCCAGCAGCGTAGGGGGGAGGCCCTACAATGAGCAGTTCTTC
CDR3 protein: CASSVGGRPYNEQFF

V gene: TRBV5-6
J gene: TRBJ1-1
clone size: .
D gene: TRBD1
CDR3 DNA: TGTGCCAGCAGCTTGGGTCCCGGGGACAGGGCAGCTTTCTTT
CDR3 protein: CASSLGPGDRAAFF

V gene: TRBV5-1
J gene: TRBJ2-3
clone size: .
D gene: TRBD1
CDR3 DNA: TGCGCCAGCAGCCAGGGGGCCATCACAGATACGCAGTATTTT
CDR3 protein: CASSQGAITDTQYF

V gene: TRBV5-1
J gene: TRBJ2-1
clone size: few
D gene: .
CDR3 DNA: TGCGCCAGCAGCACCGAACAAGCGGCATACAATGAGCAGTTCTTC
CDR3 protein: CASSTEQAAYNEQFF

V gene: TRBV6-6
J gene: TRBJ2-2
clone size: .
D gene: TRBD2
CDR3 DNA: TGTGCCAGCAGTTACTCGAGGACTAGCACCGGGGAGCTGTTTTTT
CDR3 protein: CASSYSRTSTGELFF

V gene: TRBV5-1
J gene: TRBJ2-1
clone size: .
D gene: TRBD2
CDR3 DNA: TGCGCCAGCAGCTTATCTAGCGGGAGCTACAATGAGCAGTTCTTC
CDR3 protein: CASSLSSGSYNEQFF

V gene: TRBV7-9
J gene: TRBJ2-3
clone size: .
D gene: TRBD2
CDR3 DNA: TGTGCCAGCAGCCTCCGGACTAGCGGGAGGAGGGCAGATACGCAGTATTTT
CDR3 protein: CASSLRTSGRRADTQYF

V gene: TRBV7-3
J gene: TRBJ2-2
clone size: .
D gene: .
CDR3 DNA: TGTGCCAGCAGCCCCGGAGGAAAGGATCTTAACACCGGGGAGCTGTTTTTT
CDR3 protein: CASSPGGKDLNTGELFF